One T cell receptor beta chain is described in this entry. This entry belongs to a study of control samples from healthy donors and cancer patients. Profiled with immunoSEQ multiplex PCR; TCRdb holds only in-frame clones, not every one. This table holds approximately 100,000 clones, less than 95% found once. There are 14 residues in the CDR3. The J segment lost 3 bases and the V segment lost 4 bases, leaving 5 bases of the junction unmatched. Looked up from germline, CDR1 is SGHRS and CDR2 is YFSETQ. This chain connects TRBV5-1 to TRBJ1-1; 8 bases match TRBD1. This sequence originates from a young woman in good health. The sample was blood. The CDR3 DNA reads TGCGCCAGCAGCGGACAGGGAATGGACACTGAAGCTTTCTTT. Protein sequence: CASSGQGMDTEAFF.